The following is a T cell receptor beta chain sequence with its context. No antigen is known for it. No base qualities exist here, and no much larger clone lies one base off it. This specimen comes from a study of cytomegalovirus exposure and HLA in healthy donors (dated by TCRdb to 2016 to 2017). With respect to the entire study: The 550 to 750 repertoires of the first cohort and the 120 validation repertoires were produced on the same platform, according to a later analysis. The aim of the study was to test whether cataloging public T cell receptors could identify signatures of past pathogen exposure. In addition to the first cohort of 650 to 800 subjects, a separate validation cohort of over 90 different subjects was used. The study combined high-throughput TCR immunosequencing, statistical association of individual TCRs with disease status, and machine learning to predict cytomegalovirus infection status.

The germline V gene specifies ENHRY as CDR1 and SYGVKD as CDR2. The germline ends are 16 bases apart after V is trimmed by 8 bases and J by 1 base. Taken from cysteine to phenylalanine, the CDR3 has 15 residues. Kept here is only the CDR3 DNA, which spans 45 bases and is read in frame from base 1. Donors formed part of the validation cohort, which comprised 120 subjects and was distinct from the first cohort of over 500 subjects. Study-wide findings and limitations: In vitro tests confirmed that a few of the cytomegalovirus-associated TCR beta chains recognize cytomegalovirus antigens. The authors suggested that the approach could potentially be extended to other disease states and immunological phenotypes. A total of 150 to 200 TCR beta chains were listed by the study as associated with cytomegalovirus. Across donors, most TCR sequences were observed very rarely, whereas some public TCRs were present in many individuals. A later analysis had no HLA typing for the validation cohort, so co-occurrence there was scored across all 110 or so repertoires. The classifier was reported to diagnose cytomegalovirus status with high specificity and sensitivity in both the original and validation cohorts. Of the cluster scores, around 95% were above 0 in a later analysis, which found that TCRs clustered in the first cohort also tended to co-occur in the 120 validation repertoires.

The library was made by the immunoSEQ multiplex PCR assay. Regarding the original processing steps: A statistical classification framework was developed to diagnose cytomegalovirus status using the catalog of TCR beta chain sequences. TCRdb stores this immuneACCESS table with in-frame sequences only. Part of the clones is absent; in the studies checked, under half of the shortfall reflects unresolved V genes, and no reason is known for the rest. That table furnishes V, J and clone size, whereas the DNA furnished D and trimming. The sample data list some 150,000 clones, and 70% to 90% of these were observed just once. About 2.7% of the sample comes from the top ten.

The sequence is built from TRBV10-3 and TRBJ2-3, with the D gene call left open. The TCR sequence derives from a man aged 18 to 29 in good health and CMV-seronegative. What was sequenced was PBMCs. The CDR3 protein is CAIGLSLQGTDTQYF. The sequenced DNA is TGTGCCATCGGGCTCTCATTGCAGGGCACAGATACGCAGTATTTT.